The rows below give T cell receptor beta chains drawn from one sample of a study of T cell repertoires in cytomegalovirus infection. TCRdb fed the reads into MiXCR, producing one record per CDR3 protein. Among roughly 640,000 distinct CDR3 sequences, more than 20% were seen once, and the ten largest hold 7.5% to 9%. Material for sequencing was CD8+ T cells from PBMCs. These receptors all stem from a human donor in good health (CMV status not recorded). Some clones in this sample may be carry-over from other donors' samples. Both conserved end residues are part of each CDR3. Clone sizes are given selectively: once, few, many, or a class where the clone is expanded.

j_call clone_size v_call cdr3_aa
TRBJ2-1 . TRBV5-6 CANSLEGDEQFF
TRBJ2-1 . TRBV4-3 CTSSQDRSSGGSRFNEQFF
TRBJ1-1 few TRBV19 CATSGEWNTEAFF
TRBJ1-2 . TRBV20-1 CSARDVEGFFNYGYTF
TRBJ1-2 many TRBV4-1 CASSQHDYGGLYGYTF
TRBJ2-5 few TRBV6-5 CASSYNLGPGETQYF
TRBJ2-3 many TRBV19 CASSIVRDRANTQYF
TRBJ2-1 few TRBV29-1 CSVAGTFSYNEQFF
TRBJ1-5 . TRBV7-9 CASSTQGRPQHF
TRBJ2-1 many TRBV6-1 CASSEDRVAYNEQFF
TRBJ1-5 . TRBV20-1 CSAREGGGNRYQPQHF
TRBJ1-1 . TRBV28 CASGDRAMNTEAFF
TRBJ2-3 many TRBV7-8 CASSDLLGGRDTQYF
TRBJ2-1 . TRBV14 CASSHKGGAYNEQFF
TRBJ2-1 . TRBV2 CASSEDGTGVYNEQFF